The 27 T cell receptor beta chains given below trace back to one sample, sequenced in a study of identical twins. TCRdb reanalysed the 5' RACE reads using MiXCR and keeps one entry per CDR3 protein. The profile shows approximately 280,000 distinct CDR3 sequences, 8% to 9% of them singletons. This same sample was also part of a study on yellow fever vaccine responses in identical twins.

What was sequenced was memory (CD45RO+) T cells sorted from blood. The receptors were sampled from a young woman in good health.

The genes are TRBV6-2 or TRBV6-3 and TRBJ2-7; 8 bases fit TRBD2. In germline, CDR1 is MNHEY, CDR2 SVGEGT. V was clipped by 9 bases and J by 4 bases; unmatched bases: 14. The CDR3 covers 15 residues. The CDR3 sequence is CASAEEGLDTYEQYV. The CDR3 DNA sequence: TGTGCCAGTGCCGAGGAGGGACTAGATACATACGAGCAGTACGTC.

This clonotype has a handful of counts. The gene calls are TRBV7-7 and TRBJ2-2; D gene uncertain. Germline values: CDR1 SSHAT, CDR2 FNYEAQ (reference sequence). The CDR3 spans 13 residues. Trimming cost V 5 bases and J 7 bases, with 11 bases left between them. This CDR3 is CASSPMLGGELFF. Here the CDR3 DNA reads TGTGCCAGCAGCCCGATGTTGGGCGGGGAGCTGTTTTTT.

This clonotype has a count of ten or more. This chain links TRBV7-9 with TRBJ2-1; 9 nucleotides match TRBD2. Germline values: CDR1 SEHNR, CDR2 FQNEAQ (reference sequence). With 5 bases clipped from V and 5 bases from J, the junction kept 10 bases outside the gene matches. This CDR3 spans 16 amino acids. The CDR3 is CASSRNPGLADNEQFF. CDR3 nucleotide sequence: TGTGCCAGCAGCCGAAATCCGGGACTAGCAGACAATGAGCAGTTCTTC.

This clonotype was found a few times. This chain uses TRBV5-1 with TRBJ2-7, with D possibly being TRBD1 or TRBD2 (5 bases each). Germline values: CDR1 SGHRS, CDR2 YFSETQ. This CDR3 has 14 residues. Trimming removed 3 bases from V and 3 bases from J, with 13 bases in between. CDR3 residues: CASSSRGAVYEQYF. For the CDR3, the DNA is TGCGCCAGCAGCTCGAGAGGGGCGGTCTACGAGCAGTACTTC.

This clonotype was picked up a small number of times. J is TRBJ2-5 and V is TRBV4-2, with 15 bases lining up with TRBD2. J was trimmed by 0 bases and V by 0 bases; bases with no gene match: 14. Germline-derived CDR1 and CDR2 are LGHNA and YNFKEQ. This CDR3 region has 22 residues. CDR3 residues: CASSQDDGVGLAGGTHQETQYF. Here the CDR3 DNA reads TGTGCCAGCAGCCAAGACGATGGGGTGGGACTAGCGGGGGGAACGCACCAAGAGACCCAGTACTTC.

The V gene is TRBV20-1, the J gene TRBJ2-7, with 7 bases identical to TRBD2. The CDR3 has 15 amino acids. V gave up 4 bases and J gave up 4 bases; unmatched junction bases: 13. Germline V CDR1 and CDR2: DFQATT, SNEGSKA (reference sequence). The CDR3 sequence is CSAIVGTGGSYEQYF. The CDR3 DNA reads as TGCAGTGCTATTGTTGGGACTGGCGGGAGTTACGAGCAGTACTTC.

The chain employs TRBV12-3 or TRBV12-4 and TRBJ2-7; the match to TRBD2 covers 9 bases. CDR3 length equals 15 residues. V dropped 9 bases and J dropped 0; count of bases not matched to a gene: 9. CDR3 loop: CARILSGRSSYEQYF. The DNA of the CDR3 is TGTGCCAGGATACTAAGCGGGAGGAGCTCCTACGAGCAGTACTTC.

This clonotype was observed many times. The chain has TRBV5-1 and TRBJ2-1, with D unclear. The length of the CDR3 is 14 residues. V lost 0 bases and J lost 6, with 10 bases in between. CDR1 SGHRS and CDR2 YFSETQ come from the germline V gene. The CDR3 nucleotides read TGCGCCAGCAGCTTGGGATTCCGCCCCAATGAGCAGTTCTTC. Its translation is CASSLGFRPNEQFF.

This clonotype occurred many times. The chain combines TRBV7-9 with TRBJ2-2; D not resolved. The length of the CDR3 is 14 residues. The germline CDR1 and CDR2 sequences are SEHNR and FQNEAQ (reference sequence). The V gene lost 0 bases and the J gene lost 2 bases, with 4 bases spanning the gap. CDR3 protein: CASSLAANTGELFF. CDR3 in DNA: TGTGCCAGCAGCTTAGCAGCAAACACCGGGGAGCTGTTTTTT.

The chain couples TRBV6-5 to TRBJ2-5; 10 bases are shared with TRBD1. The junction had 9 bases not matched to a gene; V was cut back by 2 bases and J by 3 bases. The CDR3 consists of 17 residues. Germline loops: CDR1 MNHEY, CDR2 SVGAGI. The chain's CDR3 is CASSYRRTGGMKETQYF. CDR3 in DNA: TGTGCCAGCAGTTACCGGAGGACAGGGGGTATGAAAGAGACCCAGTACTTC.

This clonotype occurred a few times. The genes are TRBV18 and TRBJ1-2, with D hard to call. The CDR3 consists of 13 residues. V dropped 2 bases and J dropped 3 bases, with 7 bases sitting between them. The germline CDR1 and CDR2 sequences are KGHSH and LQKENI. CDR3 in amino acids: CASSPGEDYGYTF. CDR3 bases: TGTGCCAGCTCACCAGGGGAAGACTATGGCTACACCTTC.

This clonotype came up many times. CDR3 sequence: CASTLRPLAGELFF. CDR3 nucleotide sequence: TGTGCCAGCACCCTGCGTCCTCTAGCCGGGGAGCTGTTTTTT. V and J are TRBV11-2 and TRBJ2-2; D remains ambiguous. CDR1 is SGHAT and CDR2 is FQNNGV in the germline V gene. The CDR3 totals 14 residues. V lost 7 bases to trimming and J lost 6 bases, with 15 bases between them.

This sequence joins TRBV11-1 and TRBJ1-1; 8 bases are shared with TRBD1. Trimming removed 2 bases from V and 0 bases from J; junction bases left unmatched: 11. Germline CDR1 reads SGHAT; CDR2 reads FQDESV (reference sequence). The length of the CDR3 is 18 residues. The CDR3 nucleotides are TGTGCCAGCAGCTTAACTTCCGTACGACAGGGGTTGAACACTGAAGCTTTCTTT. Translated: CASSLTSVRQGLNTEAFF.

The chain links TRBV25-1 to TRBJ2-5, with TRBD1 matching 8 bases. V lost 4 bases to trimming and J lost 2 bases; unmatched junction nucleotides: 3. The CDR3 runs to 14 residues. CDR1 and CDR2 from the germline V gene are MGHDK and SYGVNS. The CDR3 here is CASSGGQGQETQYF. The CDR3 nucleotides read TGTGCCAGCAGTGGAGGACAGGGACAAGAGACCCAGTACTTC.

The chain carries TRBV27 and TRBJ2-7; 7 nucleotides match TRBD2. There are 19 residues in the CDR3. V was clipped by 6 bases and J by 0 bases; unmatched bases: 20. CDR1 MNHEY and CDR2 SMNVEV come from the germline V gene (reference sequence). CDR3 sequence (DNA): TGTGCCAGCAGCCACCGGTTTGACCCCGGGACTACCAGCTCCTACGAGCAGTACTTC. Protein product: CASSHRFDPGTTSSYEQYF.

This clonotype came up a few times. The J gene is TRBJ2-1, the V gene TRBV2, with 12 bases matching TRBD2. Germline loops: CDR1 SNHLY, CDR2 FYNNEI. The CDR3 runs to 16 residues. With 6 bases clipped from V and 7 bases from J, the junction kept 10 bases outside the gene matches. CDR3 region: CASRLSLAGGRNEQFF. The CDR3, as DNA: TGTGCCAGCAGACTGAGTCTAGCGGGAGGGCGGAATGAGCAGTTCTTC.

This clonotype has a count of ten or more. The rearrangement joins TRBV5-1 to TRBJ2-1, with unresolved D. V was cut by 1 base and J by 6 bases, with 5 bases left in between. This CDR3 has 12 amino acids. Germline V lookup: CDR1 SGHRS, CDR2 YFSETQ. The CDR3 bases are TGCGCCAGCAGCTTGACCCGCAATGAGCAGTTCTTC. It is translated as CASSLTRNEQFF.

In this sample, this clonotype turned up a few times. J is TRBJ2-6 and V is TRBV2; D not resolved. V lost 9 bases and J lost 0, with 9 bases in between. Germline values: CDR1 SNHLY, CDR2 FYNNEI. CDR3 length: 14 amino acids. The CDR3 reads CARSQDSGANVLTF. The CDR3, as DNA: TGTGCCAGAAGTCAGGACTCTGGGGCCAACGTCCTGACTTTC.

The chain couples TRBV28 to TRBJ1-5, with TRBD1 as a possible D gene (5 bases). This CDR3 is 18 amino acids long. V gave up 5 bases and J gave up 3 bases, with 23 bases separating them. Germline CDR1 reads MDHEN; CDR2 reads SYDVKM. CDR3 bases: TGTGCCAGCAGTCCGCCCGCCAAGACAGCCACCTTCAATCAGCCCCAGCATTTT. It encodes CASSPPAKTATFNQPQHF.

As to this clonotype: This may come from a read error, since a much larger clone is one base off. This chain connects TRBV20-1 to TRBJ2-4; 7 bases line up with TRBD2. The CDR3 extends over 13 amino acids. Per germline, CDR1 DFQATT and CDR2 SNEGSKA (reference sequence). Trimming at V came to 7 bases and at J to 7 bases, leaving 10 bases not matched to a gene. The CDR3 DNA reads TGCAGTGTTCCCGCCCCCGGGGGGAACATTCAGTACTTC. This encodes CSVPAPGGNIQYF.

The rearrangement joins TRBV2 to TRBJ1-1; no clear D. CDR1 SNHLY and CDR2 FYNNEI come from the germline V gene. The V and J ends lost 7 bases and 4 bases respectively, with 19 bases between them. This CDR3 is 15 amino acids long. CDR3 residues: CASTPEPVSITEAFF. In DNA form, the CDR3 reads TGTGCCAGCACCCCCGAGCCGGTTTCGATCACTGAAGCTTTCTTT.

This clonotype has just a few counts. The J gene is TRBJ2-3, the V gene TRBV10-3, with D unclear. Germline CDR1 is ENHRY and CDR2 is SYGVKD. Trimming pared 3 bases from V and 2 bases from J, leaving 9 bases between. CDR3 length: 14 amino acids. CDR3 residues: CAISDSGVTDTQYF. The DNA for the CDR3 is TGTGCCATCAGTGATAGTGGGGTCACAGATACGCAGTATTTT.

At least ten counts were recorded for this clonotype. DNA for the CDR3: TGCGCCAGCAGCTCGGACGGACAGATGAACACTGAAGCTTTCTTT. It translates to CASSSDGQMNTEAFF. The V gene is TRBV5-1, the J gene TRBJ1-1; perhaps TRBD1 as D (6 bases). There are 15 residues in the CDR3. Between the trimmed V and J ends, which lost 3 bases and 0 bases, there was a span of 12 bases. Germline V lookup: CDR1 SGHRS, CDR2 YFSETQ.

This clonotype has only a few counts. The rearrangement joins TRBV25-1 to TRBJ2-5, with 10 bases aligning to TRBD2. The CDR3 contains 18 residues. The V gene's germline CDR1 is MGHDK and CDR2 SYGVNS. V lost 5 bases and J lost 3; bases outside the gene matches: 15. The DNA for the CDR3 is TGTGCCAGCAGTCGGCCCCCGCGGCTAGCGGGGGTAGAAGAGACCCAGTACTTC. Protein product: CASSRPPRLAGVEETQYF. The variable domain in full, completed from reference TRBV25-1 and TRBJ2-5, reads EADIYQTPRYLVIGTGKKITLECSQTMGHDKMYWYQQDPGMELHLIHYSYGVNSTEKGDLSSESTVSRIRTEHFPLTLESARPSHTSQYLCASSRPPRLAGVEETQYFGPGTRLLVL.

The genes are TRBV18 and TRBJ1-4; no definite D call. The CDR3 sequence is 13 residues long. The germline V gene encodes CDR1 KGHSH and CDR2 LQKENI. Trimming removed 4 bases from V and 8 bases from J, with 11 bases in between. The DNA of the CDR3 is TGTGCCAGCTCACAGCTCAGCCGGGAAAAACTGTTTTTT. Translating gives CASSQLSREKLFF. The whole variable domain, remainder taken from reference TRBV18 and TRBJ1-4, is NAGVMQNPRHLVRRRGQEARLRCSPMKGHSHVYWYRQLPEEGLKFMVYLQKENIIDESGMPKERFSAEFPKEGPSILRIQQVVRGDSAAYFCASSQLSREKLFFGSGTQLSVL.

The J gene is TRBJ1-6, the V gene TRBV25-1; D is unresolved. From germline, CDR1 is MGHDK and CDR2 SYGVNS. V was shortened by 6 bases and J by 0 bases, with 9 bases between the two germline ends. The CDR3 is 15 amino acids. CDR3 DNA: TGTGCCAGCAGGGAACCTAGCTCCTATAATTCACCCCTCCACTTT. This translates into CASREPSSYNSPLHF.

This clonotype was counted at least ten times. The CDR3 coding sequence is TGCAGTGCTAACAGGGAAGAGACCCAGTACTTC. Amino acid sequence: CSANREETQYF. The chain links TRBV20-1 to TRBJ2-5; D might be TRBD1 (6 bases). Looked up from germline, CDR1 is DFQATT and CDR2 is SNEGSKA (reference sequence). The length of the CDR3 is 11 residues. Trimming shortened V by 4 bases and J by 3 bases, and 6 bases separated the two germline ends.